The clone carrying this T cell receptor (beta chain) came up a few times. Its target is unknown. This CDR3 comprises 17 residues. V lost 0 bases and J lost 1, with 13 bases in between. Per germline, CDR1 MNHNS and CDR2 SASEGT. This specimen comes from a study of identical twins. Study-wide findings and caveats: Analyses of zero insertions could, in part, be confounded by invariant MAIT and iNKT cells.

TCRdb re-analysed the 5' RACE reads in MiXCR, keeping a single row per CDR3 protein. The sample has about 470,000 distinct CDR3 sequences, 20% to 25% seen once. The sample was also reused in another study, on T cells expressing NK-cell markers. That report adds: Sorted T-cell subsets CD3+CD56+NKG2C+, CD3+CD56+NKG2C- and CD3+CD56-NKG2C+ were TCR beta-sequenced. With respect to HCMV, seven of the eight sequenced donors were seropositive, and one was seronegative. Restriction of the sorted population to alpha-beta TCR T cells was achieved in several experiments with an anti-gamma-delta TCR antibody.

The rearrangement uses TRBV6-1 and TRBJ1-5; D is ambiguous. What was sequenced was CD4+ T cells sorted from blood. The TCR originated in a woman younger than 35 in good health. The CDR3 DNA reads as TGTGCCAGCAGTGAAGCGCTTTTCCTGGGGAGCAATCAGCCCCAGCATTTT. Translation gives CASSEALFLGSNQPQHF.